The clone carrying this TCR beta chain was seen only once. Its antigen remains unidentified. With 0 bases clipped from V and 4 bases from J, the junction kept 7 bases outside the gene matches. The CDR3 totals 17 residues. Looked up from germline, CDR1 is KGHDR and CDR2 is SFDVKD. This sample was included in a study of T cells in Graves' hyperthyroidism and ophthalmopathy. Across the whole study: The initial diagnosis was the point when peripheral blood was collected, ahead of any treatment.

Authors of the study amplified TCR beta CDR3 regions from RNA transcripts. First-round RT-PCR of the TCR CDR3 relied on the HTBI primer set. TCRdb re-called the multiplex PCR reads through MiXCR, storing one row per CDR3 protein. The table has more than 300,000 distinct CDR3 sequences, less than 20% seen once. Study results and limitations: The majority of expanded thyroid clonotypes above 0.001 also appeared in blood.

Active moderate-to-severe ophthalmopathy, Clinical Activity Score at least 3, NOSPECS at least 4, under 3 months' duration. This sample holds PBMCs from about 9.3 ml fresh peripheral blood. Sequenced: blood. The clonotype comes from a man aged 18 to 29 with Graves' ophthalmopathy. The V call is TRBV24-1, the J call TRBJ2-5; TRBD2 aligns across 10 bases. Written as DNA, the CDR3 is TGTGCCACCAGTGATTTGACGAGCGGGGGGGCCCCAGAGACCCAGTACTTC. Amino acid sequence: CATSDLTSGGAPETQYF.